This T cell receptor beta chain was identified in a study of T cell clones after liver transplantation. Study as a whole: Samples came pre-transplant, pre-randomization before withdrawal, and post-randomization after withdrawal ended.

Only in-frame clones appear in the TCRdb table, and some are missing; sequencing was by immunoSEQ multiplex PCR. The sample contains roughly 100,000 clones, around 83% of which appear only once. The CDR3 runs to 15 residues. The V and J ends lost 4 bases and 0 bases respectively, with 13 bases between them. In germline, CDR1 is SGHTS, CDR2 YDEGEE. This specimen was CD4+ T cells from blood, taken before liver transplant. The sequence derives from a human donor who received a liver transplant. The chain combines TRBV5-8 with TRBJ1-1; D is uncertain. DNA for the CDR3: TGTGCCAGCAGCCTACCTAGCGGATTGAACACTGAAGCTTTCTTT. Its protein product is CASSLPSGLNTEAFF.